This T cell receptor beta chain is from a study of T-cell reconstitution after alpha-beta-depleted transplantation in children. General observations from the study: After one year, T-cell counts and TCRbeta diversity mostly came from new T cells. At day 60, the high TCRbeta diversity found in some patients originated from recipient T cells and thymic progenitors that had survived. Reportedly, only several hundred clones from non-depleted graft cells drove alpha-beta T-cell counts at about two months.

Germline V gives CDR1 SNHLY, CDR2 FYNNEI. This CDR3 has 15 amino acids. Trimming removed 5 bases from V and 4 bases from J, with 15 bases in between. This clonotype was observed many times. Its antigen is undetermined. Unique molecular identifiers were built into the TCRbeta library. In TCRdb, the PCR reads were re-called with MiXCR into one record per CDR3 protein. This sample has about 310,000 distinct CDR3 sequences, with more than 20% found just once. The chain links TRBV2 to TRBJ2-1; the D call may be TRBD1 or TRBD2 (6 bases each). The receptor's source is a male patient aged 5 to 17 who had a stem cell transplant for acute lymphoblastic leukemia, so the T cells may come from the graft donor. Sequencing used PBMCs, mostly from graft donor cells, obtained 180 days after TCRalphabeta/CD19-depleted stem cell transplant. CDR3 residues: CASSRGEVRYNEQFF. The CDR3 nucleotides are TGTGCCAGCAGTAGGGGGGAGGTTAGGTACAATGAGCAGTTCTTC.